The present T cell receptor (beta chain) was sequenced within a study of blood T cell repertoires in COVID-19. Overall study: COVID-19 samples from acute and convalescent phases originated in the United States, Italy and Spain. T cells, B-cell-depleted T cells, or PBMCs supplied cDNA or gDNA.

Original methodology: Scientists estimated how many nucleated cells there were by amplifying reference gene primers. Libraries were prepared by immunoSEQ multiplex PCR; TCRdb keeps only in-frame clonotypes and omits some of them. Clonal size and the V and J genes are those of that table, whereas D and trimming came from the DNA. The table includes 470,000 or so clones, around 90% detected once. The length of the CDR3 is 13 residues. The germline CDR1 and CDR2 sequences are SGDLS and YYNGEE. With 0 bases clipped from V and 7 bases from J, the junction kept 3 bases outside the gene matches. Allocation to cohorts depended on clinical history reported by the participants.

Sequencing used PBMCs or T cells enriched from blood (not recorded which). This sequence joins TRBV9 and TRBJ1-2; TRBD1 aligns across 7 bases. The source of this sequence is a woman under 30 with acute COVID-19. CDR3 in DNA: TGTGCCAGCAGCGTAGCGCCAGGGGGTGGCTACACCTTC. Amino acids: CASSVAPGGGYTF.